A single sample is the source of the 17 T cell receptor beta chains below, sequenced in a study of shared clonotypes between healthy human individuals. Produced via immunoSEQ multiplex PCR; TCRdb's table is partial and in-frame only. This table holds 2 million to 2.5 million clones, approximately 95% found once. Sequencing was carried out using naive CD4+ T cells sorted from blood. Subset of the sample: CD45RA+ positively selected. The receptors here all came from a man between 18 and 35 years old in good health.

The V call is TRBV28, the J call TRBJ2-3, with a weak D call TRBD1 (6 bases). Germline CDR1 and CDR2: MDHEN and SYDVKM. The germline V and J ends were trimmed by 3 bases and 12 bases, with 10 bases remaining between them. This CDR3 is built from 11 residues. CDR3 DNA: TGTGCCAGCAGTTTCCCAGGGGACCAGTATTTT. It is translated as CASSFPGDQYF.

The chain joins TRBV6-1 to TRBJ1-2; 12 bases fit TRBD1. Germline V lookup: CDR1 MNHNS, CDR2 SASEGT. After removal of 0 bases from V and 4 bases from J, the junction contained 9 bases not matched to a gene. The CDR3 is 18 residues long. The CDR3 here is CASSEAAGQGAIGYGYTF. CDR3 DNA: TGTGCCAGCAGTGAAGCGGCGGGACAGGGGGCTATTGGCTATGGCTACACCTTC.

The chain has TRBV11-2 and TRBJ1-4, with D maybe TRBD1 (5 bases). Germline lookup yields CDR1 SGHAT and CDR2 FQNNGV. V lost 5 bases and J 8 bases, leaving 21 bases between the germline ends. This CDR3 has 16 residues. The CDR3 nucleotides are TGTGCCAGCAGCACGCGAGGGGAGGGAAAGGGGGAAAAACTGTTTTTT. The encoded protein is CASSTRGEGKGEKLFF.

The V gene is TRBV9, the J gene TRBJ1-1; D remains unclear. The V end lost 7 bases, the J end lost 3 bases, and 10 bases lay between the germline ends. Per the germline V gene, CDR1 is SGDLS and CDR2 is YYNGEE. The CDR3 contains 12 residues. The CDR3 here is CASGRQDTEAFF. The CDR3 DNA follows: TGTGCCAGCGGAAGGCAGGACACTGAAGCTTTCTTT.

The V gene is TRBV5-1, the J gene TRBJ1-3, with no clear D. Trimming shortened V by 2 bases and J by 0 bases, and 6 bases separated the two germline ends. Germline CDR1 and CDR2: SGHRS and YFSETQ. CDR3 size: 14 residues. The DNA of the CDR3 is TGCGCCAGCAGCTTCGACACCTCTGGAAACACCATATATTTT. Translation: CASSFDTSGNTIYF.

The chain recombines TRBV6-5 with TRBJ1-2; D might be TRBD1 (5 bases). The CDR3 extends over 14 amino acids. Germline CDR1 MNHEY, CDR2 SVGAGI. Trimming left V 5 bases short and J 9 bases short, with 19 bases between. CDR3 sequence reads: CASSAGSLGVRYTF. CDR3 coding DNA: TGTGCCAGCAGTGCAGGGAGTCTGGGGGTGCGCTACACCTTC.

The chain couples TRBV11-3 to TRBJ2-7; D may correspond to TRBD1 or TRBD2 (6 bases each). This CDR3 contains 14 residues. Per the germline V gene, CDR1 is SGHNT and CDR2 is YENEEA. The germline V and J ends were trimmed by 1 base and 3 bases, with 10 bases remaining between them. CDR3 region: CASSLGGGRYEQYF. For the CDR3, the DNA is TGTGCCAGCAGCTTAGGAGGGGGGCGCTACGAGCAGTACTTC.

A single count supports this clone. This chain joins TRBV7-8 and TRBJ2-2; 7 bases line up with TRBD1. The ends lost 3 bases at V and 6 bases at J; junction bases unmatched: 1. CDR3 length: 13 residues. The V gene's germline CDR1 is SGHVS and CDR2 FQNEAQ. The chain's CDR3 is CASSFRGSGELFF. The CDR3 coding sequence is TGTGCCAGCAGCTTCAGGGGGTCCGGGGAGCTGTTTTTT.

This clone appeared a single time. The chain couples TRBV9 to TRBJ1-2; a possible D gene is TRBD1 (6 bases). CDR1 SGDLS and CDR2 YYNGEE come from the germline V gene. Deletions cut 4 bases from V and 3 bases from J, with 22 bases between. The CDR3 is 17 amino acids. The CDR3 DNA is TGTGCCAGCAGCCCCAGCGGGGTAGTGGGGGCGGACTATGGCTACACCTTC. The encoded protein is CASSPSGVVGADYGYTF.

The chain is built from TRBV2 and TRBJ1-4, with a possible D match to TRBD1 (5 bases). CDR1 SNHLY and CDR2 FYNNEI come from the germline V gene. The CDR3 sequence is 12 residues long. The CDR3 DNA follows: TGTGCTTACGGGGGACGGAATGAAAAACTGTTTTTT. It encodes CAYGGRNEKLFF.

The chain recombines TRBV9 with TRBJ2-6; no definite D call. The CDR3 is 15 residues long. The V and J ends lost 1 base and 4 bases respectively, with 9 bases between them. Germline V gives CDR1 SGDLS, CDR2 YYNGEE. As DNA, the CDR3 is TGTGCCAGCAGCGTAAGGGTGGCAGGGGCCAACGTCCTGACTTTC. It codes for CASSVRVAGANVLTF.

The genes are TRBV2 and TRBJ2-3; weak D call: TRBD1 (5 bases). CDR1 SNHLY and CDR2 FYNNEI come from the germline V gene. Trimming pared 8 bases from V and 7 bases from J, leaving 16 bases between. The CDR3 runs to 13 residues. CDR3 loop: CASDSFRANTQYF. As DNA, the CDR3 is TGTGCCAGCGACAGTTTCAGGGCAAATACGCAGTATTTT.

A single count supports this clone. The V gene is TRBV28, the J gene TRBJ1-1; a possible D gene is TRBD1 (5 bases). The CDR3 consists of 14 residues. Germline V gene data show CDR1 as MDHEN and CDR2 as SYDVKM. V was clipped by 6 bases and J by 2 bases, with 13 bases between them. This CDR3 reads CASSRRAINTEAFF. As DNA, the CDR3 is TGTGCCAGCAGCCGCAGGGCTATCAACACTGAAGCTTTCTTT.

This chain uses TRBV27 with TRBJ2-7, with D maybe TRBD1 (5 bases). CDR1 MNHEY and CDR2 SMNVEV come from the germline V gene (reference sequence). V was cut by 2 bases and J by 0 bases, with 17 bases left in between. CDR3 size: 17 residues. The CDR3 loop is CASSLNPGMGSSYEQYF. The CDR3 DNA is TGTGCCAGCAGTTTAAATCCAGGGATGGGTAGCTCCTACGAGCAGTACTTC.

The chain joins TRBV2 to TRBJ1-6; 8 positions agree with TRBD1. The germline V gene has CDR1 SNHLY and CDR2 FYNNEI. Losses at the gene ends were 4 bases for V and 14 bases for J; bases not matched to a gene: 10. The CDR3 is 14 amino acids. Written as DNA, the CDR3 is TGTGCCAGCAGTGCCCGGGACAGGTCTAACACCCTCCACTTT. It specifies CASSARDRSNTLHF.

The genes are TRBV5-8 and TRBJ2-7; D is uncertain. Germline V gene lookup returns CDR1 SGHTS and CDR2 YDEGEE. The CDR3 contains 14 residues. Trimming left V 3 bases short and J 6 bases short, with 16 bases between. CDR3 region: CASSYRLPLGEQYF. The CDR3 nucleotides read TGTGCCAGCAGCTACCGTTTACCCCTGGGCGAGCAGTACTTC. Looking up the rest from reference TRBV5-8 and TRBJ2-7 gives the full variable domain: EAGVTQSPTHLIKTRGQQATLRCSPISGHTSVYWYQQALGLGLQFLLWYDEGEERNRGNFPPRFSGRQFPNYSSELNVNALELEDSALYLCASSYRLPLGEQYFGPGTRLTVT.

The rearrangement links TRBV10-3 to TRBJ1-3; no reliable D call. Germline assignment: CDR1 ENHRY and CDR2 SYGVKD. The CDR3 runs 14 residues. Trimming removed 4 bases from V and 0 bases from J, with 7 bases in between. The CDR3: CAISVDGSGNTIYF. In DNA form, the CDR3 reads TGTGCCATCAGTGTTGACGGCTCTGGAAACACCATATATTTT.